This T cell receptor (beta chain) was recovered during a study of blood T cell repertoires in COVID-19. CDR1 and CDR2 from the germline V gene are GTSNPN and SVGIG (reference sequence). The CDR3 loop spans 12 amino acids. The V gene lost 2 bases and the J gene lost 3 bases, with 7 bases spanning the gap. How the authors handled the data: Estimation of nucleated cell counts relied on the amplification of reference gene primers. Assay: immunoSEQ multiplex PCR; the TCRdb copy retains only in-frame clones and omits some. V, J and clone size reflect that table, while D and trimming were determined from the DNA. The sample has around 280,000 clones, approximately 91% seen once. Participant age was roughly 18 to 89 years, and participants resided in fewer than 30 US areas. Participants reported their clinical history, and cohort assignment relied on those reports. Cohort 3 recovery required two negative PCRs, clearance, or symptom resolution.

This TCR was sampled from a woman in her thirties or forties who had recovered from COVID-19. The J gene is TRBJ1-2, the V gene TRBV30, with unresolved D. The material sequenced was PBMCs or T cells enriched from blood (not recorded which). As DNA, the CDR3 is TGTGCCTGGAGTAGTAGCCACTATGGCTACACCTTC. It translates to CAWSSSHYGYTF.